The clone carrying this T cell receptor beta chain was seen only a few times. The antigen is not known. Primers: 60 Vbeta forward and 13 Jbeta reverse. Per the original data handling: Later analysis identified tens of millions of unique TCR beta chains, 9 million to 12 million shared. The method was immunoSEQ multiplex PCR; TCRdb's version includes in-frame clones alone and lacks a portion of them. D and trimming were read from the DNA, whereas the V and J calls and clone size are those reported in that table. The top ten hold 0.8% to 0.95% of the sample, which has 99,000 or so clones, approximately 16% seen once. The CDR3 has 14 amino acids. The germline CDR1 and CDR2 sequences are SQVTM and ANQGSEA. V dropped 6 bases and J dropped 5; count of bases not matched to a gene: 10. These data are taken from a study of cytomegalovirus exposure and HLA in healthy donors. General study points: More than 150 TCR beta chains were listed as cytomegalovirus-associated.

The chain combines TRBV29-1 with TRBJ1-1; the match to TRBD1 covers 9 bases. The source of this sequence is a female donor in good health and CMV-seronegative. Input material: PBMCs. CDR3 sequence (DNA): TGCAGCGTCTGCCCGGGACAGGGCGGGACTGAAGCTTTCTTT. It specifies CSVCPGQGGTEAFF.